One sample yielded the 27 T cell receptor beta chains listed below, sequenced in a study of T cell responses to AZD1222 COVID-19 vaccine. Some clones are missing from TCRdb's copy, which holds only in-frame ones; the method was immunoSEQ multiplex PCR. The table includes about 150,000 clones, around 88% detected once. The sample in question was peripheral blood, obtained 28 days after the second AZD1222 dose. These receptors were obtained from an adult who received the AZD1222 COVID-19 vaccine.

The V and J genes are TRBV7-2 and TRBJ1-2; perhaps TRBD1 as D (5 bases). The germline V and J ends were trimmed by 5 bases and 8 bases, with 21 bases remaining between them. Germline CDR1 is SGHTA and CDR2 is FQGNSA. The CDR3 consists of 15 residues. CDR3 sequence (DNA): TGTGCCAGCAGCGCGTCCCAGGGAGGGGTTAGGGGCTACACCTTC. Amino acids: CASSASQGGVRGYTF.

The V and J genes are TRBV7-9 and TRBJ2-1; 8 bases are a match to TRBD2. Germline CDR1 SEHNR, CDR2 FQNEAQ (reference sequence). V shed 5 bases and J 7 bases; nucleotides not matched to a gene: 7. This CDR3 has 14 amino acids. In nucleotides, the CDR3 is TGTGCCAGCAGCACTACGACTAGCGATAATGAGCAGTTCTTC. Its protein product is CASSTTTSDNEQFF.

This rearrangement joins TRBV25-1 to TRBJ1-3; TRBD1 might be the D (6 bases). Per the germline V gene, CDR1 is MGHDK and CDR2 is SYGVNS. V shed 5 bases and J shed 0 bases, with 11 bases lying between them. The CDR3 length is 15 residues. The CDR3 nucleotides are TGTGCCAGCAGTAGGGGGTTACTCTCTGGAAACACCATATATTTT. As protein: CASSRGLLSGNTIYF. The whole variable domain, remainder taken from reference TRBV25-1 and TRBJ1-3, is EADIYQTPRYLVIGTGKKITLECSQTMGHDKMYWYQQDPGMELHLIHYSYGVNSTEKGDLSSESTVSRIRTEHFPLTLESARPSHTSQYLCASSRGLLSGNTIYFGEGSWLTVV.

The rearrangement joins TRBV5-4 to TRBJ1-2; TRBD1 matches 7 bases. The CDR3 length is 14 residues. The V segment lost 1 base and the J segment 4 bases; nucleotides outside the gene matches: 4. Looked up from germline, CDR1 is SGHNT and CDR2 is YYREEE (reference sequence). CDR3 sequence (DNA): TGTGCCAGCAGCTTGACAGGGGATAGCTATGGCTACACCTTC. This codes for CASSLTGDSYGYTF.

The rearrangement links TRBV4-1 to TRBJ1-1; no reliable D call. The CDR3 consists of 14 residues. The V end lost 6 bases, the J end lost 1 base, and 12 bases lay between the germline ends. Germline CDR1 is MGHRA and CDR2 is YSYEKL. CDR3 loop: CASRPSLGNTEAFF. The CDR3 DNA sequence: TGCGCCAGCAGACCCTCCCTCGGGAACACTGAAGCTTTCTTT.

V and J are TRBV6-5 and TRBJ2-1, with 8 bases matching TRBD2. V was clipped by 6 bases and J by 4 bases; unmatched bases: 5. The CDR3 is 14 residues long. The germline V gene has CDR1 MNHEY and CDR2 SVGAGI. CDR3 residues: CASSRGGTYNEQFF. CDR3 nucleotide sequence: TGTGCCAGCAGCCGGGGGGGTACTTACAATGAGCAGTTCTTC.

This clone was counted between two and nine times. The chain employs TRBV5-6 and TRBJ1-2; 10 bases agree with TRBD1. CDR1 SGHDT and CDR2 YYEEEE come from the germline V gene. Unmatched junction bases numbered 11, after V lost 4 bases and J lost 8 bases. The CDR3 runs 15 residues. The CDR3: CASSRDRGRLKGYTF. The DNA for the CDR3 is TGTGCCAGCAGCCGGGACAGGGGAAGGCTGAAAGGCTACACCTTC.

This clone was picked up one time. This chain uses TRBV14 with TRBJ2-7, with TRBD2 matching 7 bases. V dropped 1 base and J dropped 3; count of bases not matched to a gene: 9. Germline-derived CDR1 and CDR2 are SGHDN and FVKESK. The CDR3 contains 16 residues. The CDR3 protein is CASSQGDGSGGYEQYF. In DNA form, the CDR3 reads TGTGCCAGCAGCCAAGGGGACGGCTCGGGGGGCTACGAGCAGTACTTC.

This chain uses TRBV19 with TRBJ1-5; D ambiguous. V was cut by 1 base and J by 6 bases, with 25 bases left in between. Germline CDR1 is LNHDA and CDR2 is SQIVND (reference sequence). CDR3 length: 19 amino acids. CDR3: CASSIGWPGRVPVLQPQHF. CDR3 nucleotides: TGTGCCAGTAGTATAGGGTGGCCCGGACGAGTGCCCGTTCTTCAGCCCCAGCATTTT.

The chain couples TRBV5-1 to TRBJ2-3; D gene unclear. Deletions cut 1 base from V and 2 bases from J, with 5 bases between. CDR1 and CDR2 (germline): SGHRS, YFSETQ. The CDR3 spans 13 residues. CDR3 coding DNA: TGCGCCAGCAGCTTGTCAGTCACAGATACGCAGTATTTT. It translates to CASSLSVTDTQYF.

This clone appeared once. CDR3 sequence (DNA): TGTGCCAGCAGTTTCACAGGGTTGACAGATACGCAGTATTTT. This translates into CASSFTGLTDTQYF. This sequence joins TRBV6-2 or TRBV6-3 and TRBJ2-3; D perhaps matches TRBD1 (6 bases). V lost 4 bases to trimming and J lost 3 bases, with 11 bases between them. Germline CDR1 reads MNHEY; CDR2 reads SVGEGT. CDR3 length: 14 residues.

This chain uses TRBV4-1 with TRBJ2-4; the D gene is possibly TRBD1 (5 bases). Germline-derived CDR1 and CDR2 are MGHRA and YSYEKL. V was pared by 0 bases and J by 8 bases, with 14 bases between. The CDR3 totals 15 residues. CDR3 coding DNA: TGCGCCAGCAGCCAAGATGTGGGAAGGGGATACATTCAGTACTTC. Translating it yields CASSQDVGRGYIQYF.

The rearrangement links TRBV5-5 to TRBJ2-7; D is undetermined. V was clipped by 3 bases and J by 5 bases, with 6 bases between them. The germline V gene has CDR1 SGHKS and CDR2 YYEKEE (reference sequence). The CDR3 is 11 amino acids. As DNA, the CDR3 is TGTGCCAGCAGCTCTCGGGACGAGCAGTACTTC. Its protein product is CASSSRDEQYF.

V is TRBV6-5 and J is TRBJ2-7; possibly TRBD2 for D (5 bases). This CDR3 is 15 amino acids long. Germline CDR1 MNHEY, CDR2 SVGAGI. V lost 6 bases and J lost 0, with 15 bases in between. CDR3 coding DNA: TGTGCCAGCAGAGCCGGACTCGCTCGCTCCTACGAGCAGTACTTC. As protein: CASRAGLARSYEQYF.

This rearrangement joins TRBV27 to TRBJ1-4; D possibly corresponds to TRBD1 (5 bases). V lost 8 bases and J lost 11, with 21 bases in between. The CDR3 contains 14 residues. Germline V gene data show CDR1 as MNHEY and CDR2 as SMNVEV (reference sequence). Here the CDR3 reads CASGYGTEFGKLFF. The CDR3 DNA follows: TGTGCCAGCGGCTACGGGACGGAGTTTGGGAAACTGTTTTTT.

This clone came up once. The chain has TRBV6-1 and TRBJ1-2; perhaps TRBD1 as D (5 bases). Trimming took off 4 bases at V and 8 bases at J, with 26 bases between the two ends. In germline, CDR1 is MNHNS, CDR2 SASEGT. The CDR3 is 17 residues long. CDR3 residues: CASSALNGQALHGGYTF. The CDR3 bases are TGTGCCAGCAGTGCGCTGAACGGACAAGCACTACACGGAGGCTACACCTTC.

The chain carries TRBV29-1 and TRBJ2-1; D call uncertain. CDR3 size: 12 residues. V lost 7 bases, J lost 7 bases, and 14 bases lay in between. The germline CDR1 and CDR2 sequences are SQVTM and ANQGSEA. CDR3 sequence (DNA): TGCAGCGCAAAATCTGACTTTAATGAGCAGTTCTTC. Translation: CSAKSDFNEQFF.

This clone was seen once. This chain joins TRBV11-2 and TRBJ2-1, with D perhaps matching TRBD1 or TRBD2 (6 bases each). The CDR3 has 17 amino acids. Germline assignment: CDR1 SGHAT and CDR2 FQNNGV. V was cut by 4 bases and J by 4 bases, with 20 bases left in between. CDR3 DNA sequence: TGTGCCAGCAGCTCCCGAGGAGGGGGAAATACGTACAATGAGCAGTTCTTC. Translated: CASSSRGGGNTYNEQFF.

The V call is TRBV19, the J call TRBJ1-1, with 8 bases aligning to TRBD1. V lost 4 bases to trimming and J lost 8 bases; unmatched junction nucleotides: 3. The CDR3 spans 12 residues. Germline V lookup: CDR1 LNHDA, CDR2 SQIVND (reference sequence). CDR3 protein: CASSRTGTEAFF. The DNA of the CDR3 is TGTGCCAGTAGTAGGACAGGGACCGAAGCTTTCTTT.

The chain links TRBV7-7 to TRBJ2-1; no definite D call. The CDR3 contains 15 residues. Germline V gene sequence: CDR1 SSHAT, CDR2 FNYEAQ (reference sequence). Trimming stripped 0 bases from V and 0 bases from J, with 6 bases between. CDR3 coding DNA: TGTGCCAGCAGCTTAGCGTCCAGCTCCTACAATGAGCAGTTCTTC. Protein product: CASSLASSSYNEQFF.

This sequence joins TRBV6-6 and TRBJ1-1; D is possibly TRBD1 (5 bases). The germline V gene has CDR1 MNHNY and CDR2 SVGAGI (reference sequence). V was trimmed by 6 bases and J by 3 bases, leaving 14 bases between them. The CDR3 is 14 amino acids. The CDR3 loop reads CASSTLGGDTEAFF. The CDR3 DNA reads TGTGCCAGCAGCACCCTGGGGGGGGACACTGAAGCTTTCTTT.

This rearrangement joins TRBV4-2 to TRBJ1-2; no reliable D call. The ends were cut back, 0 bases at V and 4 bases at J, with 12 bases in the middle. This CDR3 comprises 15 residues. Germline V gene sequence: CDR1 LGHNA, CDR2 YNFKEQ. The CDR3 loop reads CASSQDLRLGYGYTF. CDR3 bases: TGTGCCAGCAGCCAAGATCTACGGTTGGGCTATGGCTACACCTTC.

The genes are TRBV6-5 and TRBJ1-5, with 10 positions matching TRBD1. Germline V lookup: CDR1 MNHEY, CDR2 SVGAGI. Trimming cost V 8 bases and J 4 bases; bases outside gene matches: 8. The length of the CDR3 is 15 residues. In DNA form, the CDR3 reads TGTGCCAGCGGGCGGAGGGGACAGGGGAATCAGCCCCAGCATTTT. The encoded protein is CASGRRGQGNQPQHF.

This clone showed up many times. The chain joins TRBV30 to TRBJ1-1; no clear D gene. CDR1 GTSNPN and CDR2 SVGIG come from the germline V gene (reference sequence). The CDR3 is 23 residues long. With 0 bases removed from V and 0 bases from J, the gap between germline ends came to 35 bases. Written as DNA, the CDR3 is TGTGCCTGGAGTGTACCGTGGACCGGGCTGACACGGATCGGGGATAGGATGAACACTGAAGCTTTCTTT. Translating gives CAWSVPWTGLTRIGDRMNTEAFF.

The chain carries TRBV7-9 and TRBJ1-2; D possibly corresponds to TRBD1 (5 bases). CDR3 size: 12 residues. From germline, CDR1 is SEHNR and CDR2 FQNEAQ (reference sequence). Trimming stripped 4 bases from V and 3 bases from J, with 6 bases between. CDR3 sequence reads: CASSSTDYGYTF. The CDR3 coding sequence is TGTGCCAGCAGCTCGACAGACTATGGCTACACCTTC.

The chain joins TRBV6-2 or TRBV6-3 to TRBJ1-2; 11 bases match TRBD1. The CDR3 covers 17 residues. Germline assignment: CDR1 MNHEY and CDR2 SVGEGT. V was clipped by 6 bases and J by 3 bases; unmatched bases: 12. CDR3: CASSPGTGGNVYYGYTF. In nucleotides, the CDR3 is TGTGCCAGCAGCCCCGGGACAGGGGGAAATGTTTACTATGGCTACACCTTC.

The chain recombines TRBV6-1 with TRBJ1-5; TRBD1 agrees at 7 bases. The junction had 8 bases not matched to a gene; V was cut back by 1 base and J by 5 bases. CDR1 and CDR2 from the germline V gene are MNHNS and SASEGT. The CDR3 contains 16 residues. The CDR3 sequence is CASSEVFTGDYQPQHF. The CDR3 DNA is TGTGCCAGCAGTGAAGTTTTCACAGGGGACTATCAGCCCCAGCATTTT.